Below are 17 T cell receptor beta chains sequenced from a single sample in a study of response to subunit inactivated influenza vaccine. TCRdb re-called the RT-PCR reads with MiXCR, one entry per CDR3 protein. Of hundreds of thousands of distinct CDR3 sequences in the sample, roughly 27% were seen once. The sample consisted of CD4+ T cells sorted from PBMCs, taken around 5 days after vaccination. Receptors were obtained from a man in his fifties or sixties who received an inactivated influenza vaccine.

Many counts were recorded for this clonotype. V usage is TRBV11-2 and J usage is TRBJ2-1, with a possible D match to TRBD2 (6 bases). From germline, CDR1 is SGHAT and CDR2 FQNNGV. Trimming took off 1 base at V and 5 bases at J, with 24 bases between the two ends. The CDR3 extends over 19 amino acids. CDR3 sequence: CASSLVPSLAETPNNEQFF. Written as DNA, the CDR3 is TGTGCCAGCAGCTTAGTTCCTTCGTTAGCGGAAACCCCCAACAATGAGCAGTTCTTC.

This chain joins TRBV20-1 and TRBJ2-7; TRBD2 aligns across 13 bases. From germline, CDR1 is DFQATT and CDR2 SNEGSKA (reference sequence). Trimming removed 5 bases from V and 1 base from J; junction bases left unmatched: 8. The CDR3 is made up of 16 amino acids. This chain's CDR3 is CSAAPGLAGRSYEQYF. The CDR3 DNA reads TGCAGTGCTGCTCCGGGACTAGCGGGGCGATCCTACGAGCAGTACTTC.

The gene calls are TRBV20-1 and TRBJ1-3; D gene uncertain. There are 15 residues in the CDR3. V was shortened by 0 bases and J by 0 bases, with 9 bases between the two germline ends. Germline V CDR1 and CDR2: DFQATT, SNEGSKA (reference sequence). The CDR3 coding sequence is TGCAGTGCTAGAGAGACACCCGACTCTGGAAACACCATATATTTT. Amino acids: CSARETPDSGNTIYF.

The chain joins TRBV5-4 to TRBJ1-1; perhaps TRBD1 as D (6 bases). This CDR3 has 14 residues. The V and J ends lost 4 bases and 2 bases respectively, with 12 bases between them. The germline V gene encodes CDR1 SGHNT and CDR2 YYREEE (reference sequence). The CDR3 DNA is TGTGCCAGCAGCCCAGGGGCGGTTAACACTGAAGCTTTCTTT. It specifies CASSPGAVNTEAFF.

The rearrangement links TRBV6-2 or TRBV6-3 to TRBJ2-1, with TRBD1 matching 7 bases. The CDR3 is 15 amino acids. V was clipped by 10 bases and J by 9 bases; unmatched bases: 18. Germline V lookup: CDR1 MNHEY, CDR2 SVGEGT. CDR3 residues: CATDRATATGSEQFF. CDR3 in DNA: TGTGCCACCGACAGGGCAACAGCGACAGGGTCTGAGCAGTTCTTC.

The chain carries TRBV5-1 and TRBJ2-6; 9 nucleotides align to TRBD1. The CDR3 runs to 18 residues. CDR1 is SGHRS, CDR2 YFSETQ, per germline. The trim removed 1 base at V and 0 bases at J, leaving 5 bases unmatched. The CDR3 reads CASSLRQGGLSGANVLTF. CDR3 sequence (DNA): TGCGCCAGCAGCTTGCGACAGGGGGGACTCTCTGGGGCCAACGTCCTGACTTTC.

The genes are TRBV11-2 and TRBJ2-5, with 9 bases identical to TRBD2. Germline CDR1 reads SGHAT; CDR2 reads FQNNGV. The ends lost 4 bases at V and 5 bases at J; junction bases unmatched: 8. The CDR3 is 15 amino acids. The CDR3 bases are TGTGCCAGCAGCTCCCCGTTGCGGGAGGGGGAGACCCAGTACTTC. Its translation: CASSSPLREGETQYF.

The chain carries TRBV24-1 and TRBJ2-1; 10 nucleotides match TRBD2. Germline loops: CDR1 KGHDR, CDR2 SFDVKD. With V trimmed by 5 bases and J by 10 bases, 7 bases remained unmatched. The CDR3 totals 14 residues. The CDR3 region is CATSGGLAAEEQFF. In nucleotides, the CDR3 is TGTGCCACCAGTGGCGGACTAGCGGCCGAGGAGCAGTTCTTC.

This chain uses TRBV29-1 with TRBJ1-3, with D tentatively TRBD1 (5 bases). This CDR3 contains 12 residues. The ends were cut back, 5 bases at V and 2 bases at J, with 7 bases in the middle. Germline CDR1 SQVTM, CDR2 ANQGSEA. CDR3 sequence reads: CSVSGTGNTIYF. As DNA, the CDR3 is TGCAGCGTTTCAGGGACTGGAAACACCATATATTTT.

This clonotype was counted between two and nine times. The V and J genes are TRBV5-1 and TRBJ2-6; D unclear. The CDR3 extends over 17 amino acids. The germline V gene encodes CDR1 SGHRS and CDR2 YFSETQ. V lost 0 bases and J 0 bases, leaving 10 bases between the germline ends. The CDR3 DNA is TGCGCCAGCAGCTTGGCGGTCAGTAACTCTGGGGCCAACGTCCTGACTTTC. This sequence encodes CASSLAVSNSGANVLTF.

In its sample, this clonotype was seen a few times. This sequence joins TRBV7-9 and TRBJ2-1; 7 bases are shared with TRBD1. V was clipped by 0 bases and J by 6 bases; unmatched bases: 11. This CDR3 has 17 residues. Germline CDR1 is SEHNR and CDR2 is FQNEAQ (reference sequence). The CDR3, as DNA: TGTGCCAGCAGCTTAGCAGGGGGCCTGTTTTGGGGCAATGAGCAGTTCTTC. It codes for CASSLAGGLFWGNEQFF.

This chain links TRBV4-2 with TRBJ2-2, with TRBD1 identical over 9 bases. CDR1 is LGHNA and CDR2 is YNFKEQ in the germline V gene. The CDR3 contains 18 residues. The V segment lost 2 bases and the J segment 7 bases; nucleotides outside the gene matches: 14. CDR3 region: CASSQTFPGTGWIGELFF. CDR3 nucleotide sequence: TGTGCCAGCAGCCAAACGTTCCCCGGGACAGGGTGGATCGGGGAGCTGTTTTTT.

The chain employs TRBV20-1 and TRBJ1-2; D unclear. Germline values: CDR1 DFQATT, CDR2 SNEGSKA (reference sequence). The CDR3 runs 13 residues. V dropped 5 bases and J dropped 3 bases, with 13 bases sitting between them. This chain's CDR3 is CSASPGNYYGYTF. The CDR3 coding sequence is TGCAGTGCTTCCCCGGGGAATTACTATGGCTACACCTTC.

The V and J genes are TRBV11-2 and TRBJ1-1, with a weak D call TRBD1 (6 bases). Trimming removed 5 bases at V and 1 base at J, with 17 bases between. The CDR3 has 16 amino acids. CDR1 and CDR2 (germline): SGHAT, FQNNGV. The CDR3 nucleotides are TGTGCCAGCAGCCCCTTGGGTCGGGGGCAGAACACTGAAGCTTTCTTT. Its translation: CASSPLGRGQNTEAFF.

This rearrangement joins TRBV20-1 to TRBJ2-1, with 11 nucleotides matching TRBD2. The CDR3 spans 15 residues. J was trimmed by 7 bases and V by 5 bases; bases with no gene match: 10. Per germline, CDR1 DFQATT and CDR2 SNEGSKA (reference sequence). This CDR3 is CSAVHSGRARNEQFF. The CDR3 DNA reads as TGCAGTGCTGTTCATAGCGGGAGGGCCAGGAATGAGCAGTTCTTC.

J is TRBJ2-7 and V is TRBV6-2 or TRBV6-3; possibly TRBD2 for D (5 bases). With 2 bases removed from V and 0 bases from J, the gap between germline ends came to 11 bases. The CDR3 consists of 15 residues. Germline CDR1 and CDR2: MNHEY and SVGEGT. The CDR3 DNA follows: TGTGCCAGCAGTTACGGTCTAGCAGTCTCCTACGAGCAGTACTTC. Protein sequence: CASSYGLAVSYEQYF.

The J gene is TRBJ1-4, the V gene TRBV4-2; 9 bases map to TRBD1. The germline gives CDR1 LGHNA, CDR2 YNFKEQ. The CDR3 totals 16 residues. Trimming cost V 0 bases and J 6 bases; bases outside gene matches: 5. Here the CDR3 DNA reads TGTGCCAGCAGCCAAGATTTCACAGGGGGCTATGAAAAACTGTTTTTT. Translated: CASSQDFTGGYEKLFF.